This T cell receptor (beta chain) was obtained from a study of blood T cell repertoires in COVID-19. The method was immunoSEQ multiplex PCR; TCRdb's version includes in-frame clones alone and lacks a portion of them. This sample yields approximately 66,000 clones, of which less than 85% are seen a single time; approximately 24% belongs to the top ten. The CDR3 is 15 residues long. Germline CDR1 is LNHDA and CDR2 is SQIVND (reference sequence). V was clipped by 7 bases and J by 0 bases, with 15 bases between them. The chain joins TRBV19 to TRBJ1-1; tentative D call: TRBD1 (6 bases). Material: peripheral blood. The source of this sequence is a man aged 55 to 70 with acute or convalescent COVID-19. CDR3 DNA: TGTGCCAGTAACCCCGGCCAGGGGTTGAACACTGAAGCTTTCTTT. Protein: CASNPGQGLNTEAFF.